This TCR beta chain was found in a study of T cell responses to AZD1222 COVID-19 vaccine. Details on this clone: The target antigen is unknown.

Generated by immunoSEQ multiplex PCR, the TCRdb table keeps only in-frame clones and is missing some. There are 95,000 to 130,000 clones in the sample; about 91% occur only once, and over 8.5% lies in the top ten. General study findings and limits: The donor group comprised mostly white British people and more females; the analysis possibly underestimated clonal diversity.

V was shortened by 0 bases and J by 1 base, with 12 bases between the two germline ends. CDR1 and CDR2 from the germline V gene are MGHRA and YSYEKL. CDR3 length: 16 residues. The sample was peripheral blood, taken on day 0 of AZD1222 vaccination. The chain links TRBV4-1 to TRBJ1-1, with no clear D. This receptor was obtained from an adult in good health. The CDR3 reads CASSQDRAASNTEAFF. The CDR3 DNA follows: TGCGCCAGCAGCCAAGATCGGGCAGCGTCGAACACTGAAGCTTTCTTT.